This T cell receptor beta chain was profiled in a study of T cells after yellow fever vaccination. This clonotype turned up a few times. CDR3 length: 16 residues. CDR1 is SGHVS and CDR2 is FQNEAQ in the germline V gene. V shed 4 bases and J 5 bases; nucleotides not matched to a gene: 9. TCRdb re-called the 5' RACE reads through MiXCR, storing one row per CDR3 protein. The data hold about 170,000 distinct CDR3 sequences, with approximately 9.9% observed a single time. The clonotype comes from a man aged 18-30 years who received the YFV17D yellow fever vaccine. V usage is TRBV7-8 and J usage is TRBJ2-3; 10 bases map to TRBD2. This specimen consisted of CD8+ T cells sorted from PBMCs, obtained 15 days after the yellow fever booster vaccination. The CDR3 spells CASSSLLAGGQDTQYF. CDR3 bases: TGTGCCAGCAGCTCTCTGTTAGCGGGGGGACAAGATACGCAGTATTTT. The full variable domain, rest sourced from reference TRBV7-8 and TRBJ2-3, is GAGVSQSPRYKVAKRGQDVALRCDPISGHVSLFWYQQALGQGPEFLTYFQNEAQLDKSGLPSDRFFAERPEGSVSTLKIQRTQQEDSAVYLCASSSLLAGGQDTQYFGPGTRLTVL.